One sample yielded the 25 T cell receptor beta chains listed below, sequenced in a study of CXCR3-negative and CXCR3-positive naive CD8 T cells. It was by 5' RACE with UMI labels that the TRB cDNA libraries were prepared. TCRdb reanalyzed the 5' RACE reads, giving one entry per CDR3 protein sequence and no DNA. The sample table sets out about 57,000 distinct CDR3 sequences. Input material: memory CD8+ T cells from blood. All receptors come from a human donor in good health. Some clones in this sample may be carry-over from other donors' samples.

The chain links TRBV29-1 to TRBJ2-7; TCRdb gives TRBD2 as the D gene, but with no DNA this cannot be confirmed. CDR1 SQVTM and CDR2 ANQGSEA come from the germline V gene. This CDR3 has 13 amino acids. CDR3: CSVRAHGPYEQYF.

CDR3 sequence: CSVEGLAGDPKETQYF. V gene TRBV29-1 combines with J gene TRBJ2-5; TCRdb proposes TRBD2, but this gene call is untestable without DNA. CDR3 size: 16 residues. The germline CDR1 and CDR2 sequences are SQVTM and ANQGSEA.

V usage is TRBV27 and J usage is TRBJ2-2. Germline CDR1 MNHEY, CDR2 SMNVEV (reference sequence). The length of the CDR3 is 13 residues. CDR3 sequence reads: CASSLLSTGELFF.

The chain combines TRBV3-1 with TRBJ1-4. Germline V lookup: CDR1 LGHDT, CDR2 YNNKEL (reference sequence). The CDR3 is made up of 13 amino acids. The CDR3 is CASSPDPKEKLFF.

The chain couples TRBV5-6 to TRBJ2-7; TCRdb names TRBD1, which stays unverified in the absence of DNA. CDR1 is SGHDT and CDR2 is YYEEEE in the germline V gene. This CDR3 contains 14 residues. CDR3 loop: CASSLRGQGYEQYF.

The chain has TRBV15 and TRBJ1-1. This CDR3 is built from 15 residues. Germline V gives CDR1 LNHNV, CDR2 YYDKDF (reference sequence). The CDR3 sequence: CATSRDAGGRTEAFF.

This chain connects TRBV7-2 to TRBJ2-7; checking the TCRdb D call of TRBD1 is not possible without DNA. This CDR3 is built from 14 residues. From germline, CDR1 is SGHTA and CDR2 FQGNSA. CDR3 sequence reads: CASSPDIGDDEQYF.

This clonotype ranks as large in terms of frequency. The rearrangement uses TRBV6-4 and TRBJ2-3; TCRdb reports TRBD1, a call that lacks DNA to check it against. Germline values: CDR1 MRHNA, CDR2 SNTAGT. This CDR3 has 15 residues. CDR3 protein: CASSDDSGATDTQYF.

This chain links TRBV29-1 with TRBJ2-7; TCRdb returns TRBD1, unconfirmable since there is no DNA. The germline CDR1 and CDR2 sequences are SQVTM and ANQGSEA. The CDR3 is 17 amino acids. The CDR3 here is CSVEDKTWGQGVYEQYF.

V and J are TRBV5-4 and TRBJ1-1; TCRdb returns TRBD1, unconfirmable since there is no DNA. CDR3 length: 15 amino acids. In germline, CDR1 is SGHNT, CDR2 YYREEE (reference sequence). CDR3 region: CASSLEGRGNTEAFF.

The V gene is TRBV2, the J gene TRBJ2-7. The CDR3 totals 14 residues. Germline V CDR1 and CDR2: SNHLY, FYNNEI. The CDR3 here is CASSEPGFSYEQYF.

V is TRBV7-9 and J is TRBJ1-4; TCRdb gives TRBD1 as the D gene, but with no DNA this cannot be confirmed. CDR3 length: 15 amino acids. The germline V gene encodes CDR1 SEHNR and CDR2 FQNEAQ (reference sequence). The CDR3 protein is CASSLAREPNEKLFF.

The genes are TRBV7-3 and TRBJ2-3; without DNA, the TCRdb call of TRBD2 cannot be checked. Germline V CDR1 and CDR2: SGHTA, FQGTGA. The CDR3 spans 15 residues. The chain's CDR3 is CASSLTGGGTDTQYF.

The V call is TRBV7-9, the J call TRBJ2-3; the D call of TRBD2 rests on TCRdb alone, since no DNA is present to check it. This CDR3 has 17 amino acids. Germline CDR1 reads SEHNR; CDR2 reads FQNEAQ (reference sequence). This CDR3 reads CASSDSWGAKATDTQYF.

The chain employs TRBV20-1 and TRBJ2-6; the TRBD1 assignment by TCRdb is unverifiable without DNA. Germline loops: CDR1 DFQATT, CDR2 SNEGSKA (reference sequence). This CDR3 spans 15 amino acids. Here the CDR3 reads CSASTTGFGANVLTF.

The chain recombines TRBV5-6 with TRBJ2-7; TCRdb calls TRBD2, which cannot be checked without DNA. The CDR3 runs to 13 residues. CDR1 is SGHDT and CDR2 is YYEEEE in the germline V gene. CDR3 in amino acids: CASSLGPLRKQYF. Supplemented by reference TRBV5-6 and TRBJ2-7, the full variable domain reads DAGVTQSPTHLIKTRGQQVTLRCSPKSGHDTVSWYQQALGQGPQFIFQYYEEEERQRGNFPDRFSGHQFPNYSSELNVNALLLGDSALYLCASSLGPLRKQYFGPGTRLTVT.

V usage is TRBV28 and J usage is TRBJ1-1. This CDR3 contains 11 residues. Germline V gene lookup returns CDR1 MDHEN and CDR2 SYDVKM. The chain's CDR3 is CASGGDTEAFF.

This chain's CDR3 is CASSFTGPGNTF. This chain links TRBV7-9 with TRBJ1-2. Germline V CDR1 and CDR2: SEHNR, FQNEAQ (reference sequence). The CDR3 sequence is 12 residues long. The full variable domain, completed using reference TRBV7-9 and TRBJ1-2, is DTGVSQNPRHKITKRGQNVTFRCDPISEHNRLYWYRQTLGQGPEFLTYFQNEAQLEKSRLLSDRFSAERPKGSFSTLEIQRTEQGDSAMYLCASSFTGPGNTFGSGTRLTVV.

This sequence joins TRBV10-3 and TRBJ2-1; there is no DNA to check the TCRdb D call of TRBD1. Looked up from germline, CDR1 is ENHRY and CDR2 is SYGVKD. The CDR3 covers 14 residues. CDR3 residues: CAISDRWTGYEQFF.

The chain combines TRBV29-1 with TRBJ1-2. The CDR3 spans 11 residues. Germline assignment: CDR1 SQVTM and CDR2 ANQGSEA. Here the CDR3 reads CSGRVAYGYTF.

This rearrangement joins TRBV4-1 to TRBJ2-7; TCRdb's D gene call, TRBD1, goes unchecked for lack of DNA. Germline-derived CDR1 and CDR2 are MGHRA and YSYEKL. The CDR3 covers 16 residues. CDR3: CASSQTWGGSRYEQYF.

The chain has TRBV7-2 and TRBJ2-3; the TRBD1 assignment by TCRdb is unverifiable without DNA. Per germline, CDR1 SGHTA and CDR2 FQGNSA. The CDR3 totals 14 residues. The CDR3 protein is CASSFDRGPDTQYF.

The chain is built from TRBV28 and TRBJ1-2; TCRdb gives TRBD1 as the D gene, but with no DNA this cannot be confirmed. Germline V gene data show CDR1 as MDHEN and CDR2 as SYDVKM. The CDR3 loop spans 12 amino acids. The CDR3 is CASMYTGEGYTF.

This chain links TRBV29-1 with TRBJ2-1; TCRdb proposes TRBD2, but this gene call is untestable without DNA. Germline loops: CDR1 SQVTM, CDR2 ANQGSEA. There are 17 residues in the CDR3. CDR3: CSVGGLAGGHEYNEQFF.

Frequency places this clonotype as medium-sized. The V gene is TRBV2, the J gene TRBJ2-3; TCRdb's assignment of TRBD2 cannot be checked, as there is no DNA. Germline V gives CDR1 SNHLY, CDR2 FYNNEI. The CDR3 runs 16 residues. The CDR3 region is CASSPRTSGSADTQYF.